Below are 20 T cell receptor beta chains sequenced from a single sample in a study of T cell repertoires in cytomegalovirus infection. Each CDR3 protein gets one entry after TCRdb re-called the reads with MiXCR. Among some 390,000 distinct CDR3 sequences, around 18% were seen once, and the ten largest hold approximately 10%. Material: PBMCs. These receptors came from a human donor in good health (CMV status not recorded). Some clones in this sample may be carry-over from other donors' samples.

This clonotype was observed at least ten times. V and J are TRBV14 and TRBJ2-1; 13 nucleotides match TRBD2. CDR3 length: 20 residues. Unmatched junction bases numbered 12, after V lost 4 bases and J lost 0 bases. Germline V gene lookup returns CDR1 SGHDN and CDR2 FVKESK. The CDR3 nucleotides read TGTGCCAGCAGCCTCGACGTAGGGACTAGCGGGACATTCTCCTACAATGAGCAGTTCTTC. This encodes CASSLDVGTSGTFSYNEQFF.

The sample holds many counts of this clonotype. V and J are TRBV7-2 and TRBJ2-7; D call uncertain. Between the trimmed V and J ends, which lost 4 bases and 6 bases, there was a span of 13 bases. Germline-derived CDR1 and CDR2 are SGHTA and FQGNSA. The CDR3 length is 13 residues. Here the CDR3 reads CASSYNVDGEQYF. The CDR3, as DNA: TGTGCCAGCAGCTACAATGTGGACGGCGAGCAGTACTTC. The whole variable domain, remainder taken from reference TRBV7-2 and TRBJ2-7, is GAGVSQSPSNKVTEKGKDVELRCDPISGHTALYWYRQSLGQGLEFLIYFQGNSAPDKSGLPSDRFSAERTGGSVSTLTIQRTQQEDSAVYLCASSYNVDGEQYFGPGTRLTVT.

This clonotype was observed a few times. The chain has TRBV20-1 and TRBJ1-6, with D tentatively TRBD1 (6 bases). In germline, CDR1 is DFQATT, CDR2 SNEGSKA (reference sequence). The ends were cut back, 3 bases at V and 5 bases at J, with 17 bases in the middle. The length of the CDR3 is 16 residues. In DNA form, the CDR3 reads TGCAGTGCTAGGTCGATCCGGGGGCCCAATAATTCACCCCTCCACTTT. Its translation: CSARSIRGPNNSPLHF.

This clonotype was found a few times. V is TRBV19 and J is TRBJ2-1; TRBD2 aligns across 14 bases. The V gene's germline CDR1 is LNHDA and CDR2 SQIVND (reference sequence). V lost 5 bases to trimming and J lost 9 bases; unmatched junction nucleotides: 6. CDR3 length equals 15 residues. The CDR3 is CASSGLAGGQGEQFF. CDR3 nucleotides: TGTGCCAGTAGTGGACTAGCGGGGGGTCAAGGTGAGCAGTTCTTC.

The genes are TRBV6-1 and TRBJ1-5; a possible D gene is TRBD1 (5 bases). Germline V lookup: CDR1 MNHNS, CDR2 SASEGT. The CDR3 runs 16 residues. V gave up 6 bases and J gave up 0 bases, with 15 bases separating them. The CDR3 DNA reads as TGTGCCAGCAGACGGGGGGGGGGAACTAGCAATCAGCCCCAGCATTTT. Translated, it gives CASRRGGGTSNQPQHF.

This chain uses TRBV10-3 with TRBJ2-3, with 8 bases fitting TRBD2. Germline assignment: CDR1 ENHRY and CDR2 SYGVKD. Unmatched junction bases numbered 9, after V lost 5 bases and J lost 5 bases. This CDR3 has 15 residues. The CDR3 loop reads CAISNGGLDGDTQYF. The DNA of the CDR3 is TGTGCCATCAGTAACGGGGGACTAGATGGAGATACGCAGTATTTT.

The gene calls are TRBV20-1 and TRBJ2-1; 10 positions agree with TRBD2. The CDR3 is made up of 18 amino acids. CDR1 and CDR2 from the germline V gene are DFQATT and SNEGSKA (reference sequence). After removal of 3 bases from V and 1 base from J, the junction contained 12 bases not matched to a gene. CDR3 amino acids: CSASPSSGRLRSYNEQFF. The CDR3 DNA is TGCAGTGCTAGTCCGAGTAGCGGGAGGCTCAGGTCCTACAATGAGCAGTTCTTC.

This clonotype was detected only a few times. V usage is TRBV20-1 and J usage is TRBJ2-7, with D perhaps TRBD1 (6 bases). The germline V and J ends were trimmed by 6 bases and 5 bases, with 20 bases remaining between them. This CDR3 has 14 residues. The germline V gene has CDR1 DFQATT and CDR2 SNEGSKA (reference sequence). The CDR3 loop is CSAPAGTPGDEQYF. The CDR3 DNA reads TGCAGTGCCCCGGCCGGGACACCAGGCGACGAGCAGTACTTC.

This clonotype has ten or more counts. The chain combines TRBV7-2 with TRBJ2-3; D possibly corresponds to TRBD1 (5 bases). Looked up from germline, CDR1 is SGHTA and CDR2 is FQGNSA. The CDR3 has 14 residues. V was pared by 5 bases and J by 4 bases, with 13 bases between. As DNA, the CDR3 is TGTGCCAGCAGCCTCGGATCAGGGTCAGATACGCAGTATTTT. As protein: CASSLGSGSDTQYF.

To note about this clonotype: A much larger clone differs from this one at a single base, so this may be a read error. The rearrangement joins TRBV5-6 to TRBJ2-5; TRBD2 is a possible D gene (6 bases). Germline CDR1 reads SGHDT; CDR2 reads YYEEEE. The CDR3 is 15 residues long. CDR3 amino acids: CASSQGRGYQGTQYF. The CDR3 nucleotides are TGTGCCAGCAGCCAAGGGCGGGGATACCAAGGGACCCAGTACTTC.

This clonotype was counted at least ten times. Written as DNA, the CDR3 is TGTGCCAGCAGCTTAGGGGCGGGGGGCTACGAGCAGTACTTC. This sequence encodes CASSLGAGGYEQYF. The rearrangement links TRBV7-2 to TRBJ2-7; TRBD2 aligns across 8 bases. The V segment lost 1 base and the J segment 3 bases; nucleotides outside the gene matches: 2. This CDR3 is built from 14 residues. The germline V gene has CDR1 SGHTA and CDR2 FQGNSA.

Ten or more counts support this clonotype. Here the CDR3 DNA reads TGTGCCAGCAGCTTCGACGGGAACACTGAAGCTTTCTTT. The encoded protein is CASSFDGNTEAFF. The V call is TRBV7-9, the J call TRBJ1-1; D ambiguous. V lost 3 bases and J lost 1, with 6 bases in between. CDR1 and CDR2 (germline): SEHNR, FQNEAQ (reference sequence). The CDR3 has 13 amino acids.

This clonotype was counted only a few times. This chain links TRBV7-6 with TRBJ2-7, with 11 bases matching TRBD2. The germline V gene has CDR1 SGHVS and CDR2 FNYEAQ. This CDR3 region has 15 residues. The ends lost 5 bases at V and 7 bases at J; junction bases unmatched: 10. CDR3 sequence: CASSPLAGGPGEQYF. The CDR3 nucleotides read TGTGCCAGCAGCCCTTTAGCGGGAGGGCCGGGGGAGCAGTACTTC.

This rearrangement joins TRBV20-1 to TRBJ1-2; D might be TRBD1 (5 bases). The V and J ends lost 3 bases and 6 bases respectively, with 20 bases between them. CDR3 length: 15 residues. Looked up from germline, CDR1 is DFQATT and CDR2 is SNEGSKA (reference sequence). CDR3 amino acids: CSASDPPTSGDGYTF. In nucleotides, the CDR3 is TGCAGTGCTAGTGACCCCCCTACCTCGGGGGATGGCTACACCTTC.

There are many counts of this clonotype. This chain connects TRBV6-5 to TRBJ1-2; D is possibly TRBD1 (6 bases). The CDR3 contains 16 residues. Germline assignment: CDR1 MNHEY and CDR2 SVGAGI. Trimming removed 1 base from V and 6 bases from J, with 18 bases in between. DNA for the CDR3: TGTGCCAGCAGTTACTTGGGCGGGGGGCAGATTGATGGCTACACCTTC. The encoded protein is CASSYLGGGQIDGYTF.

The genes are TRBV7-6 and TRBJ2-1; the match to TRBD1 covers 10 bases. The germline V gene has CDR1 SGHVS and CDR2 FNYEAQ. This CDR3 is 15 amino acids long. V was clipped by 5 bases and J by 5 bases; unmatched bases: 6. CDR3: CASSRRDRGNNEQFF. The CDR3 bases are TGTGCCAGCAGCCGCCGGGACAGGGGAAACAATGAGCAGTTCTTC.

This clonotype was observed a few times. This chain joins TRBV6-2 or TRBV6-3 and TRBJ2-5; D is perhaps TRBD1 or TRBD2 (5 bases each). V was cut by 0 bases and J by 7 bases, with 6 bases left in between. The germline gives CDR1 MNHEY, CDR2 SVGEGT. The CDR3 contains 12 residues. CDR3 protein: CASSYSRGTQYF. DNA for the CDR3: TGTGCCAGCAGTTACTCGAGGGGGACCCAGTACTTC.

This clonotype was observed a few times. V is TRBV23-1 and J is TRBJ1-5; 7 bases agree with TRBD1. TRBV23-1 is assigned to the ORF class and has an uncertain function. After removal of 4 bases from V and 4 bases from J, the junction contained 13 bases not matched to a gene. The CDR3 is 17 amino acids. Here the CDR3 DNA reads TGCGCCAGCAGTCCCTATGGGGCACAGGGGAGGAATCAGCCCCAGCATTTT. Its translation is CASSPYGAQGRNQPQHF.

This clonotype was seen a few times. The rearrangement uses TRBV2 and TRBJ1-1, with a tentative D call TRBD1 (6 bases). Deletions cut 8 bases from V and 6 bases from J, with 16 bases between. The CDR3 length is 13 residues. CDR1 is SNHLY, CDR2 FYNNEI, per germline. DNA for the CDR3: TGTGCCAGCGAAGAGGGGGGAGTCCCTGAAGCTTTCTTT. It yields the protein CASEEGGVPEAFF. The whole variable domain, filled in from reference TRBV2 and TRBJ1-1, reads EPEVTQTPSHQVTQMGQEVILRCVPISNHLYFYWYRQILGQKVEFLVSFYNNEISEKSEIFDDQFSVERPDGSNFTLKIRSTKLEDSAMYFCASEEGGVPEAFFGQGTRLTVV.

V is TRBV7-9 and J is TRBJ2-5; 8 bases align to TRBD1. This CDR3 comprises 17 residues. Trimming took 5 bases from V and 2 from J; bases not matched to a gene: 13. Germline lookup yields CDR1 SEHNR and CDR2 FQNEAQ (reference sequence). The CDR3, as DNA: TGTGCCAGCAGCACTCGAGACAGGGGTTCGGGGCAAGAGACCCAGTACTTC. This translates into CASSTRDRGSGQETQYF.